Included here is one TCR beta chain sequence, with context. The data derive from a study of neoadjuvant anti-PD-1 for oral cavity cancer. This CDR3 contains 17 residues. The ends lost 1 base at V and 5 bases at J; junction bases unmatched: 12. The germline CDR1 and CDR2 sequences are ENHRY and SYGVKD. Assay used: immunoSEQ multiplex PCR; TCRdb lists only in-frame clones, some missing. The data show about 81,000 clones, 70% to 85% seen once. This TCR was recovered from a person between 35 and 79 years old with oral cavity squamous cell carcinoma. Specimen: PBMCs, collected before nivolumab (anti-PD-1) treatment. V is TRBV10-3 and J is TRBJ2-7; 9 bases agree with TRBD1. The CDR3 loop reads CAISEFLSGTGRNEQYF. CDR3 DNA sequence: TGTGCCATCAGTGAGTTTCTTAGTGGGACAGGGAGGAACGAGCAGTACTTC.